This is a list of T cell receptor beta chains from one sample in a study of CD8+CD57+ T cells in acquired aplastic anemia. TCRdb used MiXCR to reprocess the reads, holding one entry per CDR3 protein. This sample has under 350,000 distinct CDR3 sequences, with roughly 53% found just once. Sequencing used sorted CD4+, CD8+, or CD8+CD57+ T cells (not recorded which) from PBMCs. The source of these receptors is a human donor with aplastic anemia. CDR3s include the opening cysteine and the closing phenylalanine or tryptophan. Each record gives: V gene, clone size, D gene, J gene, CDR3 DNA, CDR3 protein. D genes are given only for firm matches. Clone sizes are given selectively: once, few, many, or a class where the clone is expanded.

TRBV19	.	.	TRBJ2-7	TGTGCCCGATGTACCTGGGAGCAGTACTTC	CARCTWEQYF
TRBV7-3	few	.	TRBJ1-1	TGTGCCAGCAAGGGACAACCGAACACTGAAGCTTTCTTT	CASKGQPNTEAFF
TRBV29-1	.	.	TRBJ1-2	TGCAGCGTTGAGAAGGGGATCTACGGCTACACCTTC	CSVEKGIYGYTF
TRBV7-6	.	TRBD1	TRBJ2-7	TGTGCCAGCAGCTTGGACAGGGCCTACGAGCAGTACTTC	CASSLDRAYEQYF
TRBV5-5	.	TRBD1	TRBJ2-5	TGTGCCAGCAGCACCTCCGGGACAGGGGTGCGTACCCAGTACTTC	CASSTSGTGVRTQYF
TRBV2	.	.	TRBJ2-7	TGTGCCAGCAGCTCCGGGCCAAGGTCCTACGAGCAGTACTTC	CASSSGPRSYEQYF
TRBV15	.	.	TRBJ2-1	TGTGCCACCAGCATAAAAGATCCCCGGACGTCTAACTACAATGAGCAGTTCTTC	CATSIKDPRTSNYNEQFF
TRBV2	.	.	TRBJ2-1	TGTGCCAGCAGCCTCGAATCTAGGAAAGAGCAGTTCTTC	CASSLESRKEQFF
TRBV5-1	.	.	TRBJ2-7	TGCGCCAGCAGCTACCGCGGGACAAACCCCTACGAGCAGTACTTC	CASSYRGTNPYEQYF
TRBV20-1	.	.	TRBJ1-2	TGCAATGCTACAGGCGGCCAGATCGGCTACTCCTTC	CNATGGQIGYSF
TRBV15	.	.	TRBJ2-3	TGTGCCACCAGCAGAGATGGACTCCAGAAAGATACGCAGTATTTT	CATSRDGLQKDTQYF
TRBV5-1	.	.	TRBJ2-2	TGCGCCAGCAGCTTGGGGGTGGACGGGGAGCTGTTTTTT	CASSLGVDGELFF
TRBV5-6	.	.	TRBJ2-1	TGTGCCAGCACCTTGGAAAAAAGACTAGTGGGAGTCCATGAGCAGTTCTTC	CASTLEKRLVGVHEQFF
TRBV6-1	few	.	TRBJ2-1	TGTGCCAGCAGTGAACCCAGGGCGCCGCCAGAGCAGTTCTTC	CASSEPRAPPEQFF
TRBV10-3	.	TRBD1	TRBJ2-5	TGTGCCATCAGTGAGTGGGACAGGGGGCGCAGCTCGAAGACCCAGTACTTC	CAISEWDRGRSSKTQYF
TRBV15	.	.	TRBJ2-2	TGTGCCACCAGCAGAGATGCTACCTGGCGAAGCGGGGAGCTGTTTTTT	CATSRDATWRSGELFF
TRBV19	.	.	TRBJ2-7	TGTGCCAGTAGTAAAGTAAGGTCCTACGAGCAGTACTTC	CASSKVRSYEQYF
TRBV5-1	many	TRBD1	TRBJ1-4	TGCGCCAGCAGCTCGTCCCCGGGACAGCATGAAAAACTGTTTTTT	CASSSSPGQHEKLFF
TRBV10-3	few	TRBD1	TRBJ1-2	TGTGCCATCAGTGACTTCACAGGGGGCTATGGCTACACCTTC	CAISDFTGGYGYTF
TRBV6-6	.	.	TRBJ2-2	TGTGCCAGCAGTGCACAGGTTCTGGGGGAGCTGTTTTTT	CASSAQVLGELFF
TRBV7-3	.	.	TRBJ1-5	TGTGCCAGTGATGGGGGCTGGGATCAGCCCCAGCATTTT	CASDGGWDQPQHF
TRBV5-1	.	.	TRBJ2-7	TGCGCCAGCAGCTCTGTATCTGTGTTACGCTACGAGCAGTACTTC	CASSSVSVLRYEQYF
TRBV29-1	.	.	TRBJ2-3	TGCAGCGTTGTAGCTGGAGGCACAGATACGCAGTATTTT	CSVVAGGTDTQYF
TRBV6-2/TRBV6-3	many	.	TRBJ2-3	TGTGCCAGCAGTTACTCGTCGGGCCAGACGCAGTATTTT	CASSYSSGQTQYF
TRBV20-1	.	.	TRBJ2-3	TGCAGTGCTAGAGACGGGAGTTTAAATACGCAGTATTTT	CSARDGSLNTQYF
TRBV7-6	few	TRBD1	TRBJ2-7	TGTGCCAGCAGCTCCCGACAGGGGAAGACCTACGAGCAGTACTTC	CASSSRQGKTYEQYF
TRBV20-1	many	TRBD1	TRBJ1-1	TGCAGTGCTAGACGTACAGGGGGGGCTGAAGCTTTCTTT	CSARRTGGAEAFF
TRBV7-6	.	TRBD2	TRBJ2-3	TGTGCCAGCAGCTTAGGACTAGCGGGGGGGCTTACAGATACGCAGTATTTT	CASSLGLAGGLTDTQYF
TRBV10-3	.	TRBD1	TRBJ1-2	TGTGCCATCAGCGCTGGACAGGGGGCGAGGAGCTACACCTTC	CAISAGQGARSYTF
TRBV15	few	.	TRBJ2-7	TGTGCCACCAGCAGAGAAGGGGGGGGCTACGAGCAGTACTTC	CATSREGGGYEQYF
TRBV9	.	.	TRBJ2-3	TGTGCCAGCAGCGTAGAGGCGGGGGCGAACACAGATACGCAGTATTTT	CASSVEAGANTDTQYF
TRBV10-3	.	.	TRBJ1-1	TGTGCCATCAGTGTCGTCGCGGTGGGGGATGAAGCTTTCTTT	CAISVVAVGDEAFF
TRBV5-4	.	TRBD1	TRBJ2-7	TGTGCCAGCAGCCTGGGGGTGGACAGGGGGTACGAGCAGTACTTC	CASSLGVDRGYEQYF
TRBV2	.	.	TRBJ1-1	TGCGCCAGCAGCCATGAACATCAGGGGTTGCGAACTGAAGCTTTCTTT	CASSHEHQGLRTEAFF
TRBV20-1	.	TRBD1	TRBJ2-7	TGCAGTGCTAGGAAGGGACAGGGATCAAGCGAGCAGTACTTC	CSARKGQGSSEQYF
TRBV12-3/TRBV12-4	many	TRBD2	TRBJ2-1	TGTGCCAGCAGTTCCTCGGCGGGAGTGTTAGGTAGTGAGCAGTTCTTC	CASSSSAGVLGSEQFF
TRBV6-4	.	.	TRBJ2-5	TGTGCCAGCAGTTTACGGGGTTTCGGAGGAGAGACCCAGTACTTC	CASSLRGFGGETQYF
TRBV2	.	TRBD1	TRBJ1-5	TGTGCCAGCAACCCGACAGGGGGCGGCAATCAGCCCCAGCATTTT	CASNPTGGGNQPQHF
TRBV10-3	.	TRBD1	TRBJ2-2	TGTGCCATCAGCCCCGGACAGGGTGGAACCGGGGAGCTGTTTTTT	CAISPGQGGTGELFF
TRBV2	.	.	TRBJ2-7	TGTGCCAGCACCTGGGATTACGAGCAGTACTTC	CASTWDYEQYF
TRBV12-3/TRBV12-4	.	.	TRBJ1-5	TGTGCCAGCAGTGCCGTGACACTGAATCAGCCCCAGCATTTT	CASSAVTLNQPQHF
TRBV7-9	.	TRBD1	TRBJ2-1	TGTGCCAGCAGCGTGACAGGGTCTCGGAATGAGCAGTTCTTC	CASSVTGSRNEQFF